These T cell receptor beta chains were read from a single sample in a study of vaccination and CD4 T cells after COVID-19. Each CDR3 protein is one row after TCRdb ran MiXCR on the PCR reads. The sample holds several thousand distinct CDR3 sequences, roughly 24% seen once. No cognate antigen is known for these TCRs. Sample: CD4+ T cells from blood, cultured in vitro, taken after SARS-CoV-2 vaccination. The source of these receptors is a human donor who had recovered from COVID-19. The CDR3 runs from the conserved cysteine through the conserved F or W. Each record gives: J gene, D gene, clone size, V gene, CDR3 DNA, CDR3 protein. The D gene is left open where the match is weak. Clone size is stated in some rows and not others, as once, few, many or a class when expanded.

j_gene: TRBJ2-7
d_gene: TRBD2
abundance: NA
v_gene: TRBV6-2/TRBV6-3
CDR3nt: TGTGCCAGCAGCCCCGGACTAGCGGGGGGCTACGAGCAGTACTTC
CDR3aa: CASSPGLAGGYEQYF

j_gene: TRBJ1-2
d_gene: NA
abundance: NA
v_gene: TRBV7-8
CDR3nt: TGTGCCAGCAGCGGTCCATTCGGGACGAACTATGGCTACACCTTC
CDR3aa: CASSGPFGTNYGYTF

j_gene: TRBJ2-5
d_gene: TRBD1
abundance: few
v_gene: TRBV6-1
CDR3nt: TGTGCCACCTCAAGACCTCAGGGGACAGGAGAGACCCAGTACTTC
CDR3aa: CATSRPQGTGETQYF

j_gene: TRBJ2-3
d_gene: TRBD1
abundance: NA
v_gene: TRBV9
CDR3nt: TGTGCCAGCAGCGTGGACAGGGTGTATGATACGCAGTATTTT
CDR3aa: CASSVDRVYDTQYF

j_gene: TRBJ2-3
d_gene: TRBD1
abundance: NA
v_gene: TRBV6-1
CDR3nt: TGTGCCAGCAGCCCCCGGGGGGGACAGGGGACAGATACGCAGTATTTT
CDR3aa: CASSPRGGQGTDTQYF

j_gene: TRBJ1-2
d_gene: TRBD1
abundance: few
v_gene: TRBV10-3
CDR3nt: TGTGCCATCAGAGCCGGGACAGAGTATCGGTATGGCTACACCTTC
CDR3aa: CAIRAGTEYRYGYTF

j_gene: TRBJ2-3
d_gene: TRBD1
abundance: NA
v_gene: TRBV25-1
CDR3nt: TGTGCCAGCAGACCCACGGGACAGGCCACAGATACGCAGTATTTT
CDR3aa: CASRPTGQATDTQYF

j_gene: TRBJ1-2
d_gene: TRBD1
abundance: NA
v_gene: TRBV10-3
CDR3nt: TGTGCCATCGCCGAGACAGGGGGCTATGGCTACACCTTC
CDR3aa: CAIAETGGYGYTF

j_gene: TRBJ2-3
d_gene: TRBD1
abundance: NA
v_gene: TRBV7-9
CDR3nt: TGTGCCAGCAGCTTACCCCGAGGGACAGGGGGCACAGATACGCAGTATTTT
CDR3aa: CASSLPRGTGGTDTQYF

j_gene: TRBJ1-6
d_gene: NA
abundance: NA
v_gene: TRBV7-3
CDR3nt: TGTGCCAGCAGCCTATACTCCTATAATTCACCCCTCCACTTT
CDR3aa: CASSLYSYNSPLHF